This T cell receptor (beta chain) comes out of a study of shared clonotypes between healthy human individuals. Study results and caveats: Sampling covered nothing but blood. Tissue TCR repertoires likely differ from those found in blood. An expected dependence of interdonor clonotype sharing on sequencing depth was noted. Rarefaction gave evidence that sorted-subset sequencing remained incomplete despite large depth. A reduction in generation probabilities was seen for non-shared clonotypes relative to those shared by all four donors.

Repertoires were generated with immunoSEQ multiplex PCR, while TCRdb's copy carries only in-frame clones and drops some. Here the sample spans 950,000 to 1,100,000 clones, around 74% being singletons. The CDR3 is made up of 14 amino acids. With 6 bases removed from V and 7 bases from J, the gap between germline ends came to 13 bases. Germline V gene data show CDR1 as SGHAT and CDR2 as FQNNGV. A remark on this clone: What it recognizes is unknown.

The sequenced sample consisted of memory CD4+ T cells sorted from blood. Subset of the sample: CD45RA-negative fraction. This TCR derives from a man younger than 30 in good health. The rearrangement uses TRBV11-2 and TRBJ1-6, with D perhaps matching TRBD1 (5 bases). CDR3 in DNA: TGTGCCAGCAGGGAGGTACAGGCGAATTCACCCCTCCACTTT. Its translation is CASREVQANSPLHF.